This T cell receptor beta chain comes out of a study of CXCR3-negative and CXCR3-positive naive CD8 T cells. General study results and limits: Partly lower CXCR3 expression followed cryopreservation, and most assays relied on fresh PBMCs.

The method, 5' RACE with UMI labels, was used to prepare the TRB cDNA libraries. TCRdb derives one entry per CDR3 protein from the 5' RACE reads, leaving out DNA. Recorded for this sample: 45,000 to 70,000 distinct CDR3 sequences. The CDR3 extends over 18 amino acids. Germline lookup yields CDR1 DFQATT and CDR2 SNEGSKA (reference sequence). Remarks on this clonotype: Its antigen is as yet unknown.

The sample consisted of memory CD8+ T cells from blood. This receptor was identified in a human donor in good health. Some clones in this sample may be carry-over from other donors' samples. This rearrangement joins TRBV20-1 to TRBJ2-1; TCRdb's D gene call, TRBD1, goes unchecked for lack of DNA. The CDR3 sequence is CSARVPSGGDPLYNEQFF.